Below, 7 T cell receptor beta chains from the same sample are listed, as sequenced in a study of blood T cells in healthy people across ages. It was with a sample-barcoded 5' primer and a J-beta primer mix that a second PCR of about 6 to 11 cycles was run. TCRdb processed the 5' RACE reads anew with MiXCR; each CDR3 protein has one entry. The table records about 800,000 distinct CDR3 sequences, approximately 25% of them present only once. The same specimen was also included in a second study, on T cells of mothers and their children.

The source material was blood. The receptors were gathered from a boy between 5 and 17 years old in good health.

V gene TRBV7-2 combines with J gene TRBJ2-7, with 10 bases lining up with TRBD2. The V segment lost 6 bases and the J segment 1 base; nucleotides outside the gene matches: 6. CDR1 is SGHTA and CDR2 is FQGNSA in the germline V gene. The CDR3 totals 15 residues. The DNA of the CDR3 is TGTGCCAGCAGGGTAGCGGGGGGCCTTTCCTACGAGCAGTACTTC. Protein sequence: CASRVAGGLSYEQYF.

This clonotype was counted a few times. The genes are TRBV7-2 and TRBJ2-5; a weak D match, TRBD2 (5 bases). Germline V gene sequence: CDR1 SGHTA, CDR2 FQGNSA. The CDR3 consists of 14 residues. V was cut by 3 bases and J by 5 bases, with 13 bases left in between. This CDR3 is CASSFVEGSETQYF. Written as DNA, the CDR3 is TGTGCCAGCAGCTTTGTTGAGGGAAGCGAGACCCAGTACTTC.

This clonotype has just a few counts. A read error may account for a junction end that differs from germline. CDR3 sequence reads: CASSSLTGQETQYF. CDR3 nucleotide sequence: TGTGCTAGCAGCTCCTTGACAGGTCAAGAGACCCAGTACTTC. V is TRBV7-7 and J is TRBJ2-1; TRBD1 is a possible D gene (6 bases). Matching the DNA end better, TRBJ2-5 makes the J call doubtful. CDR3 length equals 14 residues. Germline V gives CDR1 SSHAT, CDR2 FNYEAQ (reference sequence).

The V call is TRBV20-1, the J call TRBJ2-1; D is tentatively TRBD1 or TRBD2 (5 bases each). The ends were cut back, 2 bases at V and 7 bases at J, with 18 bases in the middle. The CDR3 runs to 15 residues. Germline-derived CDR1 and CDR2 are DFQATT and SNEGSKA (reference sequence). The DNA of the CDR3 is TGCAGTGCTAGATTCGTGGGGGTTCAGGTTAATGAGCAGTTCTTC. Translating it yields CSARFVGVQVNEQFF.

This clonotype appeared a few times. The rearrangement links TRBV12-3 or TRBV12-4 to TRBJ2-3; 8 bases agree with TRBD1. The CDR3 sequence is 15 residues long. J lost 2 bases, V lost 7 bases, and 8 bases had no gene match. The DNA of the CDR3 is TGTGCCAGCAATCGGGACAGGCAAGTCACAGATACGCAGTATTTT. Its translation: CASNRDRQVTDTQYF.

The V gene is TRBV27, the J gene TRBJ1-5; weak D call: TRBD1 (5 bases). Trimming left V 6 bases short and J 4 bases short, with 13 bases between. The V gene's germline CDR1 is MNHEY and CDR2 SMNVEV (reference sequence). The CDR3 sequence is 14 residues long. The CDR3 coding sequence is TGTGCCAGCAGACCGGGACTGCTTAATCAGCCCCAGCATTTT. Protein: CASRPGLLNQPQHF.

The chain's CDR3 is CASSPGQWSTEAFF. CDR3 DNA sequence: TGTGCCAGCAGCCCAGGACAGTGGAGCACTGAAGCTTTCTTT. The chain couples TRBV12-3 or TRBV12-4 to TRBJ1-1; a weak D match, TRBD1 (6 bases). The CDR3 covers 14 residues. Trimming took off 6 bases at V and 4 bases at J, with 15 bases between the two ends.